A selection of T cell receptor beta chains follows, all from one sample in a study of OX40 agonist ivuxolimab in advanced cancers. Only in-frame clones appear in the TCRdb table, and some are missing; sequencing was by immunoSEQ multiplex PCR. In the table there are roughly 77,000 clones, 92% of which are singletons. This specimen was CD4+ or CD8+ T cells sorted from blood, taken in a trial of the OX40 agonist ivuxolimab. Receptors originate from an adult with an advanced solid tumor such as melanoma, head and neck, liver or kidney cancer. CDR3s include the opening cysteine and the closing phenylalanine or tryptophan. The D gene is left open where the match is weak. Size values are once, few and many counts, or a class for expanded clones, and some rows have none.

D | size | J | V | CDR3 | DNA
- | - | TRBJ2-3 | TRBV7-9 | CASSDRDQDLHTDTQYF | TGTGCCAGCAGCGACCGGGACCAGGACCTTCACACAGATACGCAGTATTTT
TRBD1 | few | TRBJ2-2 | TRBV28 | CASSLLDRGHTGELFF | TGTGCCAGCAGTTTATTGGACAGGGGGCACACCGGGGAGCTGTTTTTT
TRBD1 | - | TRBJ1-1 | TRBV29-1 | CSAPLTGTDTEAFF | TGCAGCGCGCCCTTGACAGGGACGGACACTGAAGCTTTCTTT
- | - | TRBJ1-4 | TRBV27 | CASSILWGANEKLFF | TGTGCCAGCAGTATCCTCTGGGGCGCGAATGAAAAACTGTTTTTT
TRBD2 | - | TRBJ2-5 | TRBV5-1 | CASSLVLAGGPQETQYF | TGCGCCAGCAGCTTGGTCCTAGCGGGGGGCCCACAAGAGACCCAGTACTTC
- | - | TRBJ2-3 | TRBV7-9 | CASRAPGLDTQYF | TGTGCCAGCAGGGCACCAGGGCTAGATACGCAGTATTTT
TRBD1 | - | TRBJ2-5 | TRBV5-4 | CASSPGQGDLNLETQYF | TGTGCCAGCAGCCCAGGACAGGGGGATTTGAATCTCGAGACCCAGTACTTC
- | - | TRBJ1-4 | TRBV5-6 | CASSLVGALNEKLFF | TGTGCCAGCAGCTTGGTCGGGGCCCTTAATGAAAAACTGTTTTTT
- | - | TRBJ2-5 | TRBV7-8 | CASSSQGPDQETQYF | TGTGCCAGCAGCTCGCAGGGCCCAGACCAAGAGACCCAGTACTTC
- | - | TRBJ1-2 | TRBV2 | CASMGGESYGYTF | TGTGCCAGCATGGGCGGAGAGAGCTATGGCTACACCTTC
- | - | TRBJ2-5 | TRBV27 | CASSWGIGETQYF | TGTGCCAGCAGTTGGGGAATCGGGGAGACCCAGTACTTC
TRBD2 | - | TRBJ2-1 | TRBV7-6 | CASSLALNSGGNEQFF | TGTGCCAGCAGCTTAGCGCTGAATAGCGGGGGAAATGAGCAGTTCTTC
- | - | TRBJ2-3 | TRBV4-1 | CASSQDNRAQYF | TGCGCCAGCAGCCAAGATAACCGAGCGCAGTATTTT
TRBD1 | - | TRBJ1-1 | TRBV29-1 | CSVEEGDRGVAEAFF | TGCAGCGTTGAAGAGGGGGACAGGGGCGTCGCTGAAGCTTTCTTT
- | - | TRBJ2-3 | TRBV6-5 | CASSNSGFPTDTQYF | TGTGCCAGCAGTAATTCAGGGTTCCCGACAGATACGCAGTATTTT
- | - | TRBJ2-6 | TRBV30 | CAWSVGAGANVLTF | TGTGCCTGGAGTGTTGGGGCTGGGGCCAACGTCCTGACTTTC
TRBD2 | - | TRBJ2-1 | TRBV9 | CASSVATSGGYNEQFF | TGTGCCAGCAGCGTAGCTACTAGCGGGGGGTACAATGAGCAGTTCTTC
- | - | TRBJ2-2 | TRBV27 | CASSLSTGELFF | TGTGCCAGCAGTTTATCTACCGGGGAGCTGTTTTTT
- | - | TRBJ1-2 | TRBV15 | CATSRAPSMADGYTF | TGTGCCACCAGCAGAGCTCCTTCTATGGCGGACGGCTACACCTTC
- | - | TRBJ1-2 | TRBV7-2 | CASRLIGGGYTF | TGTGCCAGCAGACTCATCGGCGGGGGCTACACCTTC
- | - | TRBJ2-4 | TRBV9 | CASSVGGAKNIQYF | TGTGCCAGCAGCGTAGGCGGAGCCAAAAACATTCAGTACTTC
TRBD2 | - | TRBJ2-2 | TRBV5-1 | CASSFSGGLNTGELFF | TGCGCCAGCAGCTTTAGCGGGGGGTTGAACACCGGGGAGCTGTTTTTT
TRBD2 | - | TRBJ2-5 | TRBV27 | CASSFLGLAGDQETQYF | TGTGCCAGCAGTTTCTTGGGACTAGCGGGGGACCAAGAGACCCAGTACTTC
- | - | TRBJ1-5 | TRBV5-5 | CASSLASENQPQHF | TGTGCCAGCAGCTTGGCGTCAGAGAATCAGCCCCAGCATTTT
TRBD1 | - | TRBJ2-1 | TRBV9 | CASSSRTGDNEQFF | TGTGCCAGCAGCTCCCGGACAGGGGACAATGAGCAGTTCTTC
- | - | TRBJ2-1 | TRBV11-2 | CASSLDLLGSSYNEQFF | TGTGCCAGCAGCTTAGATCTCCTGGGCAGCTCCTACAATGAGCAGTTCTTC
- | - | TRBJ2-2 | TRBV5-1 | CASSLEGPWSNTGELFF | TGCGCCAGCAGCTTAGAGGGCCCCTGGTCGAACACCGGGGAGCTGTTTTTT
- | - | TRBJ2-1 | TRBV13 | CASSLGSYNEQFF | TGTGCCAGCAGCTTAGGCTCCTACAATGAGCAGTTCTTC
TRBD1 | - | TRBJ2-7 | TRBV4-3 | CASSPGQGDPYEQYF | TGCGCCAGCAGCCCAGGACAGGGGGACCCCTACGAGCAGTACTTC
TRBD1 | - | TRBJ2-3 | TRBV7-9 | CASSSTRQGGTDTQYF | TGTGCCAGCAGCTCTACCCGACAGGGAGGCACAGATACGCAGTATTTT
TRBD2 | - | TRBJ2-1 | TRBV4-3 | CASSPGPPHIAGGPDNEQFF | TGCGCCAGCAGCCCAGGACCACCGCATATAGCGGGGGGGCCCGACAATGAGCAGTTCTTC
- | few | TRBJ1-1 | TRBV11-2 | CASSYAGVGGTEAFF | TGTGCCAGCAGCTACGCAGGGGTCGGGGGCACTGAAGCTTTCTTT
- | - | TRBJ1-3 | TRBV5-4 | CASSWGPYSGNTIYF | TGTGCCAGCAGCTGGGGGCCCTACTCTGGAAACACCATATATTTT
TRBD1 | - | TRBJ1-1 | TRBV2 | CASSQRDSNTEAFF | TGTGCCAGCAGTCAACGGGACAGCAACACTGAAGCTTTCTTT
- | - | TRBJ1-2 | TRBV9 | CASSKSGLYGYTF | TGTGCCAGCAGCAAATCAGGGCTCTATGGCTACACCTTC
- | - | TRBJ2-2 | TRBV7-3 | CASSLRGTTGELFF | TGTGCCAGCAGCTTACGAGGTACCACCGGGGAGCTGTTTTTT
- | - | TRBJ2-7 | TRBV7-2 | CASSPARVGGLHEQYF | TGTGCCAGCAGCCCAGCCCGAGTGGGGGGGCTTCACGAGCAGTACTTC
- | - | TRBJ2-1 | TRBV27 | CASSLSRVSNEQFF | TGTGCCAGCAGTCTTTCGCGTGTCTCGAATGAGCAGTTCTTC
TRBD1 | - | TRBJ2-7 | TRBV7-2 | CASSLGGTGPYEQYF | TGTGCCAGCAGCTTGGGCGGGACAGGCCCCTACGAGCAGTACTTC
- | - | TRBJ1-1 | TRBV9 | CASSVGVGDTEAFF | TGTGCCAGCAGCGTAGGGGTGGGGGACACTGAAGCTTTCTTT
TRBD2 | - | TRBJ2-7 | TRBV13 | CASSSTSGATYEQYF | TGTGCCAGCAGCTCTACTAGCGGGGCGACCTACGAGCAGTACTTC
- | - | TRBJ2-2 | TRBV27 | CASSVSPGGNTGELFF | TGTGCCAGCAGTGTTTCTCCAGGGGGGAATACCGGGGAGCTGTTTTTT
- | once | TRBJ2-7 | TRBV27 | CASSFQGTHEQYF | TGTGCCAGCAGTTTTCAGGGGACCCACGAGCAGTACTTC
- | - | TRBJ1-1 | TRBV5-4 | CASSLSRGNTEAFF | TGTGCCAGCAGCTTGTCCCGGGGGAACACTGAAGCTTTCTTT
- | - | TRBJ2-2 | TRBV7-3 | CASSLRDSYTGELFF | TGTGCCAGCAGCTTACGAGACTCGTACACCGGGGAGCTGTTTTTT
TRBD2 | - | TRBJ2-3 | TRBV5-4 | CASSPYSGGDTQYF | TGTGCCAGCAGCCCTTATAGCGGGGGGGATACGCAGTATTTT